These 8 T cell receptor beta chains were sequenced from one sample in a study of Graves' ophthalmopathy and Graves' hyperthyroidism. RNA transcripts served as template for amplifying TCR beta CDR3 sequences. Amplification began with first-round RT-PCR using HTBI primers, then second-round multiplex PCR was performed. TCRdb reprocessed the multiplex PCR reads via MiXCR and lists one record per CDR3 protein. The sample gives roughly 420,000 distinct CDR3 sequences, 20% to 25% of which show up once; 2.5% to 3.5% is in the top ten. Sequenced: peripheral blood. The receptors originated from a woman between 18 and 30 years old with stable Graves' hyperthyroidism.

This clonotype has at least ten counts. The chain recombines TRBV11-2 with TRBJ2-5; D unclear. Germline CDR1 reads SGHAT; CDR2 reads FQNNGV. The CDR3 is made up of 14 amino acids. The V end was cut by 3 bases, the J end by 0 bases, with 8 bases between. The CDR3 region is CASSLIEYQETQYF. In DNA, the CDR3 is TGTGCCAGCAGCTTGATAGAGTACCAAGAGACCCAGTACTTC.

The table lists this clonotype with many counts. J is TRBJ2-2 and V is TRBV11-1; the D is unclear. The V end lost 4 bases, the J end lost 0 bases, and 12 bases lay between the germline ends. CDR3 length equals 16 residues. Germline CDR1 reads SGHAT; CDR2 reads FQDESV (reference sequence). In nucleotides, the CDR3 is TGTGCCAGCAGCTCTTGGACGCTCCCGAACACCGGGGAGCTGTTTTTT. Residues: CASSSWTLPNTGELFF.

This clonotype showed up many times. The gene calls are TRBV6-5 and TRBJ1-2; 8 positions agree with TRBD1. The V gene end was trimmed by 4 bases and the J gene end by 8 bases; junction bases not matched to a gene: 6. This CDR3 is 13 amino acids long. Germline V gives CDR1 MNHEY, CDR2 SVGAGI. This CDR3 reads CASSSSGGGGYTF. CDR3 sequence (DNA): TGTGCCAGCAGTTCATCAGGGGGCGGCGGCTACACCTTC.

This clonotype was seen ten or more times. The junction and the germline gene differ at one end; a read error may be behind it. DNA for the CDR3: TGTGTCAGCAGTCAAAGTTCGGGTGTAGACGGCTCTGGAAACACCATATATTTT. Translated, it gives CVSSQSSGVDGSGNTIYF. This sequence joins TRBV12-3 or TRBV12-4 and TRBJ1-3; D unresolved. This CDR3 comprises 18 residues.

This clonotype was found many times. The chain carries TRBV20-1 and TRBJ2-4, with no clear D. Germline-derived CDR1 and CDR2 are DFQATT and SNEGSKA (reference sequence). The length of the CDR3 is 15 residues. V dropped 5 bases and J dropped 1 base, with 15 bases sitting between them. CDR3 DNA: TGCAGTGCTTCCCCGGGCACCCTGGCCAAAAACATTCAGTACTTC. It translates to CSASPGTLAKNIQYF.

This clonotype has at least ten counts. The chain combines TRBV30 with TRBJ1-5; TRBD1 matches at 7 bases. The CDR3 loop spans 16 amino acids. J was trimmed by 3 bases and V by 3 bases; bases with no gene match: 11. In germline, CDR1 is GTSNPN, CDR2 SVGIG (reference sequence). The CDR3 DNA sequence: TGTGCCTGGAGCTCGAGGGGGCAGGGTGACAATCAGCCCCAGCATTTT. It specifies CAWSSRGQGDNQPQHF.

This clonotype was seen at least ten times. This rearrangement joins TRBV3-1 to TRBJ2-5, with no clear D. From germline, CDR1 is LGHDT and CDR2 YNNKEL (reference sequence). Trimming removed 5 bases at V and 4 bases at J, with 11 bases between. This CDR3 has 13 residues. The CDR3 DNA is TGTGCCAGCAGCGCGAGTAGGAGAGAGACCCAGTACTTC. It is translated as CASSASRRETQYF.

The DNA for the CDR3 is TGTGCCAGCAGTTACCCCAGACAGGGGGCGTGGGAGACCCAGTACTTC. Its protein product is CASSYPRQGAWETQYF. This chain joins TRBV6-9 and TRBJ2-5; TRBD1 matches at 10 bases. This CDR3 contains 16 residues. V lost 3 bases, J lost 5 bases, and 9 bases stayed unmatched. CDR1 and CDR2 (germline): MNHGY, SVAAGI.